This T cell receptor (beta chain) was captured by sequencing in a study of low-dose radiotherapy and immunotherapy resistance in tumors. About the study: With fractions of 0.5 Gy given every 2 weeks, Cohort 1 accumulated a total of 6.5 Gy.

Covering alpha and beta chains, TRAV- and TRBV-specific primers were used for the first-strand cDNA. TCR amplification used roughly 21 PCR cycles, a constant-region primer and a V-primer adapter. MiXCR was run by TCRdb on the reads, yielding one entry per CDR3 protein. The repertoire holds 80,000 or so distinct CDR3 sequences, with less than 20% as singletons. The time point: after trial treatment. Treatment meaning: LDRT plus nivolumab, ipilimumab, low-dose cyclophosphamide and aspirin (RACIN trial). Trimming removed 8 bases at V and 0 bases at J, with 11 bases between. This CDR3 region has 14 residues. Germline values: CDR1 MNHEY, CDR2 SVGEGT.

Material: PBMCs, obtained after low-dose radiotherapy plus immunotherapy. This clonotype was obtained from a male donor with prostate cancer. The rearrangement joins TRBV6-2 or TRBV6-3 to TRBJ1-5; D unclear. CDR3: CASGHGGSNQPQHF. CDR3 nucleotides: TGTGCCAGCGGCCATGGCGGTAGCAATCAGCCCCAGCATTTT.